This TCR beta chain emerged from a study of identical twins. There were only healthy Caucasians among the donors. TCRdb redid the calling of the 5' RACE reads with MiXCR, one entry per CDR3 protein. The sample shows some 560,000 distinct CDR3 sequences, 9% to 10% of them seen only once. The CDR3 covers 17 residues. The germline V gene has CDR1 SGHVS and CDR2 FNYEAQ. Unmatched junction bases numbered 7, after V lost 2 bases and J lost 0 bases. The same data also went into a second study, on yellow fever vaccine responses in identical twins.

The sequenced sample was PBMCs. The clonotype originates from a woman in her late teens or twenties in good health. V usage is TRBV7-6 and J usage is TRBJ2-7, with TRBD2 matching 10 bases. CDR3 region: CASSLLVASGSSYEQYF. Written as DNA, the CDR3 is TGTGCCAGCAGCTTACTTGTGGCTAGCGGGAGCTCCTACGAGCAGTACTTC.